This is a list of T cell receptor beta chains from one sample in a study of regulatory T cells in long-lasting Graves disease. TCRdb itself ran the multiplex PCR reads through MiXCR, one entry per CDR3 protein. The table shows roughly 260,000 distinct CDR3 sequences, with 15% to 20% occurring only once. The same sample was also studied in work on T cells in Graves' hyperthyroidism and ophthalmopathy.

Sequenced here: peripheral blood mononuclear cells (PBMCs), sampled at new diagnosis, from a patient treated with antithyroid drugs. These receptor sequences come from a woman aged 25 to 39 with Graves disease. Both conserved end residues are part of each CDR3. A D gene is named only where the DNA matches it firmly. Size values are once, few and many counts, or a class for expanded clones, and some rows have none.

CDR3 length | clone size | J gene | V gene | D gene | CDR3 protein | CDR3 DNA
15 | many | TRBJ2-3 | TRBV27 | - | CASSWLRSSTDTQYF | TGTGCCAGCAGTTGGTTGCGGTCCAGCACAGATACGCAGTATTTT
14 | many | TRBJ2-7 | TRBV5-1 | TRBD2 | CASSLAFLAGVQYF | TGCGCCAGCAGCTTGGCGTTTCTAGCGGGGGTTCAGTACTTC
15 | many | TRBJ2-2 | TRBV7-2 | - | CASSLGNSPTGELFF | TGTGCCAGCAGCTTAGGCAACTCACCCACCGGGGAGCTGTTTTTT
15 | many | TRBJ2-5 | TRBV4-1 | TRBD2 | CASSQSWTSQETQYF | TGCGCCAGCAGCCAATCCTGGACTAGCCAAGAGACCCAGTACTTC
15 | many | TRBJ2-7 | TRBV9 | - | CASSVDGKSSYEQYF | TGTGCCAGCAGCGTAGATGGCAAGAGCTCCTACGAGCAGTACTTC
14 | - | TRBJ1-1 | TRBV25-1 | - | CASTEPSFGAEAFF | TGTGCCAGCACCGAGCCCTCCTTCGGGGCTGAAGCTTTCTTT
14 | many | TRBJ2-7 | TRBV11-2 | TRBD2 | CASSLGLAGAGRDF | TGTGCCAGCAGCTTAGGACTAGCGGGGGCCGGGCGTGACTTC
16 | many | TRBJ2-3 | TRBV20-1 | TRBD2 | CSASHSSGGSTDTQYF | TGCAGTGCTTCTCATTCTAGCGGGGGTAGCACAGATACGCAGTATTTT
17 | many | TRBJ2-2 | TRBV3-1 | TRBD2 | CASSQEYGGANTGELFF | TGTGCCAGCAGCCAAGAATACGGGGGGGCGAACACCGGGGAGCTGTTTTTT
18 | many | TRBJ1-1 | TRBV7-3 | TRBD1 | CASSFPPGQGPQNTEAFF | TGTGCCAGCAGCTTCCCCCCGGGACAGGGGCCCCAGAACACTGAAGCTTTCTTT
16 | many | TRBJ2-3 | TRBV9 | TRBD2 | CASSPRTGGGSDTQYF | TGTGCCAGCAGCCCCCGCACGGGGGGGGGGTCGGATACGCAGTATTTT
15 | many | TRBJ1-3 | TRBV5-5 | TRBD1 | CASSPSTGEGYTIYF | TGTGCCAGCAGCCCATCGACAGGGGAAGGATACACCATATATTTT
16 | many | TRBJ2-7 | TRBV5-5 | - | CASSGLTMTGSYEQYF | TGTGCCAGCAGCGGACTGACGATGACAGGCTCCTACGAGCAGTACTTC
13 | many | TRBJ1-2 | TRBV29-1 | TRBD1 | CSVSRQGHYGYTF | TGCAGCGTTTCCCGACAGGGCCACTATGGCTACACCTTC
18 | few | TRBJ2-1 | TRBV7-9 | TRBD2 | CASSPPSPSGPSYNEQFF | TGTGCCAGCAGCCCACCATCCCCTAGCGGCCCATCCTACAATGAGCAGTTCTTC
15 | - | TRBJ1-4 | TRBV18 | - | CASSRSRVVSEKLFF | TGTGCCAGCTCACGTAGCAGGGTGGTGAGTGAAAAACTGTTTTTT
15 | - | TRBJ1-2 | TRBV7-9 | TRBD1 | CASSRPRGREDGYTF | TGTGCCAGCAGCCGACCTAGGGGGCGGGAAGATGGCTACACCTTC
12 | few | TRBJ1-4 | TRBV29-1 | - | CSVGDPGEKLFF | TGCAGCGTTGGGGACCCTGGAGAAAAACTGTTTTTT
15 | many | TRBJ1-1 | TRBV18 | - | CASSPLSGRNTEAFF | TGTGCCAGCTCACCTTTATCGGGGCGGAACACTGAAGCTTTCTTT
12 | few | TRBJ2-6 | TRBV6-1 | - | CAAGSGANVLTF | TGTGCCGCGGGCTCTGGGGCCAACGTCCTGACTTTC
13 | many | TRBJ2-1 | TRBV7-6 | TRBD1 | CASGGTVYNEQFF | TGTGCCAGCGGTGGGACAGTTTACAATGAGCAGTTCTTC
13 | - | TRBJ1-2 | TRBV27 | - | CASSLSVSSGYTF | TGTGCCAGCAGTTTATCGGTTTCCTCGGGCTACACCTTC
14 | many | TRBJ1-2 | TRBV27 | TRBD1 | CASSFGTGNYGYTF | TGTGCCAGCAGTTTCGGGACAGGGAACTATGGCTACACCTTC
17 | few | TRBJ1-1 | TRBV18 | - | CASSPRGAFDIPTEAFF | TGTGCCAGCTCACCACGTGGGGCCTTCGACATTCCCACTGAAGCTTTCTTT
16 | - | TRBJ2-7 | TRBV19 | TRBD1 | CASSMVAGTGPYEQYF | TGTGCCAGTAGTATGGTGGCCGGGACAGGGCCCTACGAGCAGTACTTC
11 | many | TRBJ2-7 | TRBV3-1 | - | CASSQIYEQYF | TGTGCCAGCAGCCAGATCTACGAGCAGTACTTC